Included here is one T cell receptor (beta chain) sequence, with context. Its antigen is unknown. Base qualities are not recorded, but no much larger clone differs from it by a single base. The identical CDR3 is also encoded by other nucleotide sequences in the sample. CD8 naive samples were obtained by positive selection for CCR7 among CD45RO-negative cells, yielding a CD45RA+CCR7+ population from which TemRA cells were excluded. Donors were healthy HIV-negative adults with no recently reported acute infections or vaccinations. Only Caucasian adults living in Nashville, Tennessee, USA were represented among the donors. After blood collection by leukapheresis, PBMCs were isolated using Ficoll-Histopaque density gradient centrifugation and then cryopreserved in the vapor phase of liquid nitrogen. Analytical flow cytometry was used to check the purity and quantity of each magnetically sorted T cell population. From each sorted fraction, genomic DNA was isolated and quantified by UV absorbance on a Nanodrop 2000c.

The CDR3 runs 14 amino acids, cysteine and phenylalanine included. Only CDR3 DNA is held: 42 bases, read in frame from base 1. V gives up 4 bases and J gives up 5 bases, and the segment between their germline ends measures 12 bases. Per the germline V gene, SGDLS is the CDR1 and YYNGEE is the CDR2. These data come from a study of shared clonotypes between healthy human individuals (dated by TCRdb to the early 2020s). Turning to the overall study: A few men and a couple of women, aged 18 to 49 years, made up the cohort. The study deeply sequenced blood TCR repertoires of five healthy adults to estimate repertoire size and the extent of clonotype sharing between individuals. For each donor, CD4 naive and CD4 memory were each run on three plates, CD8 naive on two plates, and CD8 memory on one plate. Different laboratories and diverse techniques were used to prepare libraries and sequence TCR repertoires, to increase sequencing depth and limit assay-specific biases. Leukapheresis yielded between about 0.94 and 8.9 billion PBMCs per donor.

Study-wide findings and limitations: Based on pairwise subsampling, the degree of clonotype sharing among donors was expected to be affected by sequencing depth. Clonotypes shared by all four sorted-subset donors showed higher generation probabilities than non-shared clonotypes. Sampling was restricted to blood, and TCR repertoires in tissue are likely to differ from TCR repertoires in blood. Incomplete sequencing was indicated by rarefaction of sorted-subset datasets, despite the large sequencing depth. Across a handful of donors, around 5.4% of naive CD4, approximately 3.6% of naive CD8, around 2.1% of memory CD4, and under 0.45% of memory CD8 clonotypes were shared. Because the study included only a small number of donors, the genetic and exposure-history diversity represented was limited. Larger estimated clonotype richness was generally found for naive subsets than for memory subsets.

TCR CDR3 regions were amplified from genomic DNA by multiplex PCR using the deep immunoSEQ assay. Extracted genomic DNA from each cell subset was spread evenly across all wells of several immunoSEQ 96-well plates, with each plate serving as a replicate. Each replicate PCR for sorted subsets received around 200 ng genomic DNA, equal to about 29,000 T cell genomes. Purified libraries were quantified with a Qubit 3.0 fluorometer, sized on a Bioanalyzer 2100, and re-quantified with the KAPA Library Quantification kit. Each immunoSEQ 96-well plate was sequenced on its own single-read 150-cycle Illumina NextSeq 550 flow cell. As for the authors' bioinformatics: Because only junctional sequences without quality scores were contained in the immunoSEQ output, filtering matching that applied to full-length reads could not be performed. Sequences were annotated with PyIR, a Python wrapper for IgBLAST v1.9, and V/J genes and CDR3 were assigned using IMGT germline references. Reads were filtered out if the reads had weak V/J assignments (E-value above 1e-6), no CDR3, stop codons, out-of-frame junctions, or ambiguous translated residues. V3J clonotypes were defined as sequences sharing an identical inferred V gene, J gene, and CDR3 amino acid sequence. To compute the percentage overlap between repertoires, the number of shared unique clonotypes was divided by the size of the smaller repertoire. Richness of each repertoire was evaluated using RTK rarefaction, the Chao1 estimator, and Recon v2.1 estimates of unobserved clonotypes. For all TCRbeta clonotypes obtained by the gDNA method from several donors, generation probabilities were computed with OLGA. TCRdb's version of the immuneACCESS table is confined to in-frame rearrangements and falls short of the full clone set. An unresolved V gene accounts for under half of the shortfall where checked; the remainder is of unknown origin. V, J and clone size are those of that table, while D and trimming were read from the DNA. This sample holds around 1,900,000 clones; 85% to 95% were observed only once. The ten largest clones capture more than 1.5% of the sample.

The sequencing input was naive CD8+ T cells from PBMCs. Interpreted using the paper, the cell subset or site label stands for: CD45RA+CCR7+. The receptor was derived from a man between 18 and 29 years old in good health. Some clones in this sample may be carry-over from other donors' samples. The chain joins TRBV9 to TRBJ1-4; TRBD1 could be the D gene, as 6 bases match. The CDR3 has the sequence CASSQGWGNEKLFF. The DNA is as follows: TGTGCCAGCAGCCAGGGGTGGGGGAATGAAAAACTGTTTTTT.